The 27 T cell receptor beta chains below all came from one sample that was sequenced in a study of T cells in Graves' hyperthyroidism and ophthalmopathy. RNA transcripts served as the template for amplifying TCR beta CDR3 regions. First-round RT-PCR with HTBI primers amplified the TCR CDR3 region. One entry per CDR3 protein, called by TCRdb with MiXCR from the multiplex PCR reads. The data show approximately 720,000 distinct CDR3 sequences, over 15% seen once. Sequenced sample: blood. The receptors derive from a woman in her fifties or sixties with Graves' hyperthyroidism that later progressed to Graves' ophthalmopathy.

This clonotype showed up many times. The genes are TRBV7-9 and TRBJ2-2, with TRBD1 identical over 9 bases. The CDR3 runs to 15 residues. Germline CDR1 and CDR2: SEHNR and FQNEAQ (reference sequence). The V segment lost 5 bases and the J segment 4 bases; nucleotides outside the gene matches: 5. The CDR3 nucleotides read TGTGCCAGCAGCCCACAGGGGGCGAGCACCGGGGAGCTGTTTTTT. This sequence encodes CASSPQGASTGELFF.

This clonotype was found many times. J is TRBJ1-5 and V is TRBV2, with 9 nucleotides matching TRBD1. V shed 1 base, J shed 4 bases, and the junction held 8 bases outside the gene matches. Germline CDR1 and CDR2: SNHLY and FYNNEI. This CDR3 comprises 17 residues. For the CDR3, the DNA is TGTGCCAGCAGTGAAGACCCCCTAGACAGGGGGAATCAGCCCCAGCATTTT. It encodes CASSEDPLDRGNQPQHF.

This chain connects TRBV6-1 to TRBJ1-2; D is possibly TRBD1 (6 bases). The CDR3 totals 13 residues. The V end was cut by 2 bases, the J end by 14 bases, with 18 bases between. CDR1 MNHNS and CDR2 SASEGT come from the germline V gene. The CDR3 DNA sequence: TGTGCCAGCAGTGAAAGTCGCTCGGGGGGCGTAACCTTC. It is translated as CASSESRSGGVTF.

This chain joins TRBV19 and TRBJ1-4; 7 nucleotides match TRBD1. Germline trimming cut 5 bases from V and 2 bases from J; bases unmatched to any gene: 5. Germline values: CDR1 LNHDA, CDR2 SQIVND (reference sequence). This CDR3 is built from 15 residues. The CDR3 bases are TGTGCCAGTAGTGTACCGGGACAGACTAATGAAAAACTGTTTTTT. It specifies CASSVPGQTNEKLFF.

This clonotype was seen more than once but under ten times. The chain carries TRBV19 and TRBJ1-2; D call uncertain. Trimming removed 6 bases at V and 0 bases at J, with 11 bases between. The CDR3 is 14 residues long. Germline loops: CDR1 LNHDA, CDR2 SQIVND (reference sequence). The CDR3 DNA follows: TGTGCCAGTAGCTATGCGAGTACTAACTATGGCTACACCTTC. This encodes CASSYASTNYGYTF.

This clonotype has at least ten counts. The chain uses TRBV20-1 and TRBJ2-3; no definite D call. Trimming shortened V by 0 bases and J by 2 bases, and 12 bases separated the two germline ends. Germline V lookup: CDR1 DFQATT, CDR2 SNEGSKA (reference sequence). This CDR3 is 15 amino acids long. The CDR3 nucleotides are TGCAGTGCTAGAGATCAGACACAACTCACAGATACGCAGTATTTT. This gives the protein CSARDQTQLTDTQYF.

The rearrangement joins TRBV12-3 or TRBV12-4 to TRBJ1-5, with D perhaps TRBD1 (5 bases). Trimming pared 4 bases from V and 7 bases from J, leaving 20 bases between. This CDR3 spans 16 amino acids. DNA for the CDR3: TGTGCCAGCAGTTGGTCGGGGGGGTCTGGGGGGCAGCCCCAGCATTTT. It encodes CASSWSGGSGGQPQHF.

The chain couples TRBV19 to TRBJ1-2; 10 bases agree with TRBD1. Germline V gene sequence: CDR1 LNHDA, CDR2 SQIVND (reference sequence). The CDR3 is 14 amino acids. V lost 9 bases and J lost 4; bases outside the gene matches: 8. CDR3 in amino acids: CASTGTGVGYGYTF. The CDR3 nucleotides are TGTGCCAGCACCGGGACAGGGGTAGGCTATGGCTACACCTTC.

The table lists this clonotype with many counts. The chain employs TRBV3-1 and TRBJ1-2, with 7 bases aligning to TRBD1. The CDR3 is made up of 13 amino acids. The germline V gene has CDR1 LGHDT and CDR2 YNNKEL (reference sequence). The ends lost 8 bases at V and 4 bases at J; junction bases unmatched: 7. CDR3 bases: TGTGCCAGCTCAACGGACAGGAGCTATGGCTACACCTTC. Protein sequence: CASSTDRSYGYTF.

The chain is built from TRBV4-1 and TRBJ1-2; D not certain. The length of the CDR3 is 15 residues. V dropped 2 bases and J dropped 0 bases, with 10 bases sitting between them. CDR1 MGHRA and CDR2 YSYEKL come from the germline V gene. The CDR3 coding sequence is TGCGCCAGCAGCCAACTGACACTCCCTAACTATGGCTACACCTTC. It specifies CASSQLTLPNYGYTF.

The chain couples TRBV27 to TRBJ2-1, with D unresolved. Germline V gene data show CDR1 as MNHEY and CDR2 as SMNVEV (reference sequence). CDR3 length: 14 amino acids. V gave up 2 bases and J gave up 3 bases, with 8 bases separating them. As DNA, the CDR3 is TGTGCCAGCAGTTTACCTGACGGCTACAATGAGCAGTTCTTC. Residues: CASSLPDGYNEQFF.

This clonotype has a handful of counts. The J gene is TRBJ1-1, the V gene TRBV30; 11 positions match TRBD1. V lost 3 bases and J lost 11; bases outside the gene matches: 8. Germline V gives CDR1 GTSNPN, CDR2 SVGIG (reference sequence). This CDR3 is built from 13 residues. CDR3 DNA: TGTGCCTGGAGGCGGACAGGGGGCTTCTGGGCTTTCTTT. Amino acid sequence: CAWRRTGGFWAFF.

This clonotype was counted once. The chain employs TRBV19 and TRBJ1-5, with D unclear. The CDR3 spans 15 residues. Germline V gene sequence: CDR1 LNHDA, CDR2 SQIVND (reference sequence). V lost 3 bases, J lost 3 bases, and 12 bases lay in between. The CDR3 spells CASSIVHSDNQPQHF. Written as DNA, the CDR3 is TGTGCCAGTAGTATCGTGCACAGCGACAATCAGCCCCAGCATTTT.

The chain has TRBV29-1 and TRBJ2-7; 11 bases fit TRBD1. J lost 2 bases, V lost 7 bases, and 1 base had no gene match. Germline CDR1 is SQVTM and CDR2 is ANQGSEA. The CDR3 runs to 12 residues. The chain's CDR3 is CSAGQGAYEQYF. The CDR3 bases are TGCAGCGCGGGACAGGGGGCCTACGAGCAGTACTTC.

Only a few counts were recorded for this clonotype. CDR3 nucleotide sequence: TGCAGTGCGAGGAGGACCGGTGGGGCCAACGTCCTGACTTTC. Translation gives CSARRTGGANVLTF. The J gene is TRBJ2-6, the V gene TRBV20-1; D possibly corresponds to TRBD2 (5 bases). Germline V gene data show CDR1 as DFQATT and CDR2 as SNEGSKA (reference sequence). V gave up 6 bases and J gave up 3 bases, with 12 bases separating them. The length of the CDR3 is 14 residues.

In DNA, the CDR3 is TGTGCCAGCAGTCTGGCAGGGGGAAAGAACGAGCAGTACTTC. It translates to CASSLAGGKNEQYF. The chain recombines TRBV27 with TRBJ2-7; 7 positions match TRBD1. Trimming cost V 5 bases and J 5 bases; bases outside gene matches: 9. In germline, CDR1 is MNHEY, CDR2 SMNVEV (reference sequence). This CDR3 contains 14 residues.

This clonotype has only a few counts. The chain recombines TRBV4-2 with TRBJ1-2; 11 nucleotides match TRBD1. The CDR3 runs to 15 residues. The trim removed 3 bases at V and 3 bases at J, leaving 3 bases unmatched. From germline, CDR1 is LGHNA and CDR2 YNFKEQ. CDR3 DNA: TGTGCCAGCAGCCACGGGACAGGGGGGGACTATGGCTACACCTTC. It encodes CASSHGTGGDYGYTF.

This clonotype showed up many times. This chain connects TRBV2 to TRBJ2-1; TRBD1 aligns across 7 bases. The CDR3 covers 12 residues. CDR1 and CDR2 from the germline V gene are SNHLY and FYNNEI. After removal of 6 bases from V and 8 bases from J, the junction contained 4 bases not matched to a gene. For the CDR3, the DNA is TGTGCCAGCAGGACCACAGGGGATGAGCAGTTCTTC. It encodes CASRTTGDEQFF.

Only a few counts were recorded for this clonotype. The CDR3 DNA follows: TGTGCCAGCAGTTACTTCAGGACTCCTCTCGACGAGCAGTACTTC. Translated: CASSYFRTPLDEQYF. J is TRBJ2-7 and V is TRBV6-5, with D perhaps TRBD2 (5 bases). Germline V lookup: CDR1 MNHEY, CDR2 SVGAGI. This CDR3 is built from 15 residues. The germline V and J ends were trimmed by 1 base and 5 bases, with 15 bases remaining between them.

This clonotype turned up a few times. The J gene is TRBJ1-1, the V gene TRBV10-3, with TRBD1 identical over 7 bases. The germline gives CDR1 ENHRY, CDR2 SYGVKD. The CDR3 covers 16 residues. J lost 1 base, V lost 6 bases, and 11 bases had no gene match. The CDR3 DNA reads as TGTGCCATCAGCCCCGCACTGACAGGGAAGAACACTGAAGCTTTCTTT. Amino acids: CAISPALTGKNTEAFF.

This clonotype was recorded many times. The CDR3 DNA follows: TGTGCCAGCAGCCCCCGGGATGGGAATGAGCAGTTCTTC. Translation gives CASSPRDGNEQFF. The V call is TRBV3-1, the J call TRBJ2-1; D might be TRBD2 (5 bases). The CDR3 loop spans 13 amino acids. Deletions cut 4 bases from V and 7 bases from J, with 11 bases between. The germline V gene has CDR1 LGHDT and CDR2 YNNKEL (reference sequence).

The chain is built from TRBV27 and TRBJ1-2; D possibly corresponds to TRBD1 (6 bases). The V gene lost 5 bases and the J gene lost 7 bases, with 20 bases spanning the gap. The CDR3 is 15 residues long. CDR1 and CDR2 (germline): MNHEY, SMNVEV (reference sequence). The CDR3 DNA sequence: TGTGCCAGCAGTCTTACCGAACAGGGTAGGGGTGGCTACACCTTC. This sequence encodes CASSLTEQGRGGYTF.

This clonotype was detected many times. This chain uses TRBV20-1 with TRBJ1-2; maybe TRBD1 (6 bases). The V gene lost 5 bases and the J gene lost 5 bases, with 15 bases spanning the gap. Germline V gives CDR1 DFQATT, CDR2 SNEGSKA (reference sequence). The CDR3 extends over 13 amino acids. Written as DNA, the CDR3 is TGCAGTGCTCCTCCACGGGGGCTTTATGGCTACACCTTC. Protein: CSAPPRGLYGYTF.

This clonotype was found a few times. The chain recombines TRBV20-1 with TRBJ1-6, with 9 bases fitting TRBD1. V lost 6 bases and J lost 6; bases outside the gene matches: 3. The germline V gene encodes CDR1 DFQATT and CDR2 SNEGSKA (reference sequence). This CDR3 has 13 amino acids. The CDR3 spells CSAQDRGNSPLHF. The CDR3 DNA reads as TGCAGTGCCCAGGACAGGGGTAATTCACCCCTCCACTTT.

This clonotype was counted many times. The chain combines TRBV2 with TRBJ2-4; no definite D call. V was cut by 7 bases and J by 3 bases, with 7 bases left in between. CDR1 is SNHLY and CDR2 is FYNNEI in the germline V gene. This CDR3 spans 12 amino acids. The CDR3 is CASKGYKNIQYF. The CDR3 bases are TGTGCCAGCAAGGGATACAAAAACATTCAGTACTTC.

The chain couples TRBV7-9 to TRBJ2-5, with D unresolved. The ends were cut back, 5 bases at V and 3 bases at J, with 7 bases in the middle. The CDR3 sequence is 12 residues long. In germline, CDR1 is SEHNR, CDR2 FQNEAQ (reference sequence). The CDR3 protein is CASSHLEETQYF. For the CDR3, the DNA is TGTGCCAGCAGCCACCTCGAAGAGACCCAGTACTTC.

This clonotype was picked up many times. The DNA for the CDR3 is TGTGCCAGCAGTATGGACAGGATGAACACTGAAGCTTTCTTT. Amino acids: CASSMDRMNTEAFF. This sequence joins TRBV12-3 or TRBV12-4 and TRBJ1-1, with 7 bases fitting TRBD1. CDR3 length equals 14 residues. The V gene end was trimmed by 5 bases and the J gene end by 0 bases; junction bases not matched to a gene: 3.